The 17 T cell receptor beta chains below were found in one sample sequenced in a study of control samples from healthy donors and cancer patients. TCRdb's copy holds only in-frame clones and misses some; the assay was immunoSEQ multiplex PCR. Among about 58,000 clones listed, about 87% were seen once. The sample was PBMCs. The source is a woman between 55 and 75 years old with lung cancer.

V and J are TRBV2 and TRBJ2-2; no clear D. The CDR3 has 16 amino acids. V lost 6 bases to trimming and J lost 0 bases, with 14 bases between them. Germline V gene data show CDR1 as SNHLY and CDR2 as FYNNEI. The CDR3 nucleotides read TGTGCCAGCAGCCTAACTTCTATCTCGAACACCGGGGAGCTGTTTTTT. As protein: CASSLTSISNTGELFF.

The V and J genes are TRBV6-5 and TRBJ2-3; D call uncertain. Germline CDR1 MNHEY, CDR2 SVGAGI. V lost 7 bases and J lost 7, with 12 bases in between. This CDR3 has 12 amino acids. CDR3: CASTNARNTQYF. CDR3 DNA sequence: TGTGCCAGCACAAACGCTAGGAATACGCAGTATTTT.

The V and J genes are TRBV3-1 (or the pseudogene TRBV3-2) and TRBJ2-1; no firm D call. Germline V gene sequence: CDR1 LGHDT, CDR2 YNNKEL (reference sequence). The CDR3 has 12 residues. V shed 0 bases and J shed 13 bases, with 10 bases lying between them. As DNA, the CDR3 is TGTGCCAGCAGCCAAGACCGATTTGTCCAGTTCTTC. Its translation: CASSQDRFVQFF.

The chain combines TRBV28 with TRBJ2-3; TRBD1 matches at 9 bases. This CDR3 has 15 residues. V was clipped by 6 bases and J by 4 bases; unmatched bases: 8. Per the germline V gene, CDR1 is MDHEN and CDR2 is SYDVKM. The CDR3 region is CASSLGQGRSDTQYF. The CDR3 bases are TGTGCCAGCAGCCTGGGACAGGGACGGTCAGATACGCAGTATTTT.

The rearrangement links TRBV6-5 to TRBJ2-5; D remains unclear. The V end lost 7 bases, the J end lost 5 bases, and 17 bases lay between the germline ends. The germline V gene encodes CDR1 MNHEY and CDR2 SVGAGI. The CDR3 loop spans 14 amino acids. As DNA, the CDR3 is TGTGCCAGCACCAGAGGCGTTGGGTCGGAGACCCAGTACTTC. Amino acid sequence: CASTRGVGSETQYF.

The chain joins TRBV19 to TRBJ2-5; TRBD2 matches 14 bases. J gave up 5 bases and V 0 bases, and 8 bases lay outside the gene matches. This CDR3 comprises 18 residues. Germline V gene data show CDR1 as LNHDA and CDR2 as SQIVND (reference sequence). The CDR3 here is CASSIDLGLAGEVETQYF. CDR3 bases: TGTGCCAGTAGTATAGATCTGGGACTAGCGGGAGAGGTGGAGACCCAGTACTTC.

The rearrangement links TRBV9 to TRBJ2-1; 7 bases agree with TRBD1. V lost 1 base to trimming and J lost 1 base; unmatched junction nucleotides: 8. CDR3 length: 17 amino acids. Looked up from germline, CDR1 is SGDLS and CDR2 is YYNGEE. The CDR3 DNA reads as TGTGCCAGCAGCGTAAATTCAAGGGGGCAATCCTACAATGAGCAGTTCTTC. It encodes CASSVNSRGQSYNEQFF.

DNA of the CDR3: TGTGCCAGCAGCCAAGTCCGGGAGACCCAGTACTTC. Its protein is CASSQVRETQYF. The chain is built from TRBV14 and TRBJ2-5; D unclear. Per the germline V gene, CDR1 is SGHDN and CDR2 is FVKESK. V lost 1 base to trimming and J lost 5 bases, with 5 bases between them. The CDR3 is 12 amino acids.

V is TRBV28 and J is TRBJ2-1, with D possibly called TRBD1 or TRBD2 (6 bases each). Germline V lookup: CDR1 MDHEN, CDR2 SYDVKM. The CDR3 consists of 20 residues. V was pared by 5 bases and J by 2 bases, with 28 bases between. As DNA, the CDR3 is TGTGCCAGCAGTACGTATAAGGGGGATCAAGGGGTAGCGGCCTACAATGAGCAGTTCTTC. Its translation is CASSTYKGDQGVAAYNEQFF.

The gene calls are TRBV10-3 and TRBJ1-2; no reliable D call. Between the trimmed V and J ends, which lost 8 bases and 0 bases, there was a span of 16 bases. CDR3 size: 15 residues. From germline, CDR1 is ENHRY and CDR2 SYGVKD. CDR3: CAIPREPDSNYGYTF. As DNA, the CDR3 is TGTGCCATCCCGAGGGAACCAGACTCTAACTATGGCTACACCTTC.

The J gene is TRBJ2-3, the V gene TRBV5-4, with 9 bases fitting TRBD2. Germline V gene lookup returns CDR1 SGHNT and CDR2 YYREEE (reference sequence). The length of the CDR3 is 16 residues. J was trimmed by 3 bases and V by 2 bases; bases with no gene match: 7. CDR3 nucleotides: TGTGCCAGCAGCTTAGAGCGGGGGGTAGGAACAGATACGCAGTATTTT. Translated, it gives CASSLERGVGTDTQYF.

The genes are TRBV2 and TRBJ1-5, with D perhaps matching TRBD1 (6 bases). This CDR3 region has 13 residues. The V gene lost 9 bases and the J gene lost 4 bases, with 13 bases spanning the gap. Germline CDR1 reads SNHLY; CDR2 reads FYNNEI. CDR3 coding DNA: TGTGCCAGTTATCAGGGGAGGAATCAGCCCCAGCATTTT. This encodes CASYQGRNQPQHF.

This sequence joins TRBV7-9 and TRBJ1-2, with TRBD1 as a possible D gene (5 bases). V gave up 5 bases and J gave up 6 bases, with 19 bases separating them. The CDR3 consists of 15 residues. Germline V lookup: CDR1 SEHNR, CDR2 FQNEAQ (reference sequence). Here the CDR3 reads CASSTQQGRENGYTF. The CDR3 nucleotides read TGTGCCAGCAGCACCCAGCAGGGCAGGGAGAATGGCTACACCTTC.

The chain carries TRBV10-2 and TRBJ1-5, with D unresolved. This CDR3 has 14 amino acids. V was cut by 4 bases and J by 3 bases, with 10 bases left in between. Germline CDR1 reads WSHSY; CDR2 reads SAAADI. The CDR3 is CASSAQGHNQPQHF. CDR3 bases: TGCGCCAGCAGTGCTCAAGGGCACAATCAGCCCCAGCATTTT.

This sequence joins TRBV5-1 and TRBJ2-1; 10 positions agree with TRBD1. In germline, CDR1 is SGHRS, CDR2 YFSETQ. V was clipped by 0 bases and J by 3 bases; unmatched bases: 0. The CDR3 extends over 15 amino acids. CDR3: CASSLGTGGYNEQFF. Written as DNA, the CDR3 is TGCGCCAGCAGCTTGGGGACAGGGGGCTACAATGAGCAGTTCTTC.

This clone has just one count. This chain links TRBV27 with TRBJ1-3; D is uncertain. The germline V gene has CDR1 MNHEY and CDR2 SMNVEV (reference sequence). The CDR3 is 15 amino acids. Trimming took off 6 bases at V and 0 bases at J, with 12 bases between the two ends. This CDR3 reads CASSRTGFSGNTIYF. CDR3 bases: TGTGCCAGCAGCCGGACGGGATTCTCTGGAAACACCATATATTTT.

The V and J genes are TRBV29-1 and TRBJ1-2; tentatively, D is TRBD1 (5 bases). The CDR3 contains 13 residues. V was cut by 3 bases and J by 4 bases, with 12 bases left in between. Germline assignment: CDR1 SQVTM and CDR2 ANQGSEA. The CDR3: CSVDPSGPYGYTF. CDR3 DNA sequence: TGCAGCGTTGACCCCTCAGGGCCCTATGGCTACACCTTC.